These T cell receptor beta chains were read from a single sample in a study of cytomegalovirus exposure and HLA in healthy donors. The repertoire was sequenced with immunoSEQ multiplex PCR; TCRdb's copy has only in-frame clones and lacks some. Found here are about 97,000 clones, around 72% of them singletons; the top ten hold less than 4.5%. Source material: PBMCs. These receptors were obtained from a man aged 35 to 55 in good health and CMV-seronegative. Both conserved end residues are part of each CDR3. The order of the fields is CDR3 protein, CDR3 DNA, J gene, D gene, V gene, clone size. The D gene is left open where the match is weak. Clone size appears in some rows only: once, few, many, or a class for an expanded clone.

CASSHQGWAGELFF | TGTGCCAGCAGTCACCAGGGGTGGGCCGGGGAGCTGTTTTTT | TRBJ2-2 | . | TRBV25-1 | .
CASSVGLTGETQYF | TGTGCCAGCAGTGTTGGTCTCACCGGGGAGACCCAGTACTTC | TRBJ2-5 | . | TRBV25-1 | .
CASSLVPGQLPNGQFF | TGCGCCAGCAGCTTGGTTCCGGGACAGCTACCTAATGGGCAGTTCTTC | TRBJ2-1 | TRBD1 | TRBV5-1 | .
CASSMGQTYYEQYF | TGTGCCAGCAGTATGGGACAGACCTACTACGAGCAGTACTTC | TRBJ2-7 | TRBD1 | TRBV7-9 | .
CASRSSYEQYF | TGTGCCAGCCGCTCGAGCTACGAGCAGTACTTC | TRBJ2-7 | . | TRBV7-9 | .
CASSFGQTSYNEQFF | TGCGCCAGCAGCTTTGGACAGACTTCCTACAATGAGCAGTTCTTC | TRBJ2-1 | . | TRBV5-1 | .
CASSSPSAQETQYF | TGTGCCAGCAGTAGTCCTAGCGCCCAAGAGACCCAGTACTTC | TRBJ2-5 | . | TRBV25-1 | few
CASSYPLAGTSGEQYF | TGTGCCAGCAGCTACCCTTTGGCGGGGACCTCTGGGGAGCAGTACTTC | TRBJ2-7 | . | TRBV5-4 | .
CAWSVSETQYF | TGTGCCTGGAGTGTTAGTGAGACCCAGTACTTC | TRBJ2-5 | . | TRBV30 | .
CSVRQSNQPQHF | TGCAGCGTTAGACAGAGCAATCAGCCCCAGCATTTT | TRBJ1-5 | . | TRBV29-1 | .
CASSPQSWSPLGEKLFF | TGTGCCAGCTCACCACAATCCTGGAGTCCCTTGGGTGAAAAACTGTTTTTT | TRBJ1-4 | . | TRBV18 | once